This paragraph reports one TCR beta chain. Its antigen is still unknown. Base-call qualities are not available, and no considerably larger clone is one nucleotide away. V lost 2 bases and J lost 7 bases; the stretch between them is 17 bases long. Measured from the cysteine to the phenylalanine, the CDR3 is 16 residues long. The DNA shown is the 48-base CDR3, in frame from base 1. CDR1 and CDR2 are read off the germline V gene as SGHVS and FNYEAQ. CD8 naive samples consisted of CD45RO-negative cells that were positively selected for CCR7, yielding a CD45RA+CCR7+ population without TemRA cells. The donors were healthy, HIV-negative adults with no recently reported acute infections or vaccinations. All donors were Caucasian adults living in Nashville, Tennessee, USA. Blood was obtained by leukapheresis, after which PBMCs were separated by Ficoll-Histopaque density gradient centrifugation and cryopreserved in liquid nitrogen vapor phase. Analytical flow cytometry was used to check the purity and quantity of each magnetically sorted T cell population. Each sorted fraction had its genomic DNA isolated and then quantified by UV absorbance on a Nanodrop 2000c.

These data are taken from a study of shared clonotypes between healthy human individuals (dated by TCRdb to the early 2020s). Study-level background: The cohort comprised two women and three men aged 18 to 49 years. Libraries were prepared and TCR repertoires were sequenced by different laboratories using diverse techniques, in order to increase sequencing depth and limit assay-specific biases. To estimate repertoire size and how much clonotype sharing occurs between individuals, the study deeply sequenced the blood TCR repertoires of five healthy adults. Per donor, three plates each were used for CD4 naive and CD4 memory, two for CD8 naive, and one for CD8 memory. Each donor's leukapheresis produced roughly between roughly 0.85 and 9.5 billion PBMCs.

Using the deep immunoSEQ assay, multiplex PCR amplified TCR CDR3 regions from genomic DNA. Extracted genomic DNA from each cell subset was spread evenly across all wells of several immunoSEQ 96-well plates, with each plate serving as a replicate. Each replicate PCR for sorted subsets received about 180 ng genomic DNA, equal to about 30,000 T cell genomes. The purified libraries were quantified using a Qubit 3.0 fluorometer, sized with a Bioanalyzer 2100, and then quantified again using the KAPA Library Quantification kit. Every immunoSEQ 96-well plate was sequenced on a separate single-read 150-cycle Illumina NextSeq 550 flow cell. In the source study's methods: Because the immunoSEQ output included only junctional sequences and no quality scores, the filtering could not be the same as the filtering used for full-length reads. Sequences were annotated with PyIR, a Python wrapper for IgBLAST v1.9, and V/J genes and CDR3 were assigned using IMGT germline references. Reads were filtered out if the reads had weak V/J assignments (E-value above 1e-6), no CDR3, stop codons, out-of-frame junctions, or ambiguous translated residues. V3J clonotypes were defined as sequences sharing the same inferred V gene, J gene, and CDR3 amino acid sequence. To compute the percentage overlap between repertoires, the number of shared unique clonotypes was divided by the size of the smaller repertoire. RTK rarefaction, the Chao1 estimator, and Recon v2.1 estimates of unobserved clonotypes were used to assess repertoire richness. OLGA was used to compute generation probabilities for all TCRbeta clonotypes that the gDNA method yielded from a few donors. TCRdb limited this immuneACCESS table to in-frame rearrangements with V and J called. A share of clones is missing; checked studies link under half to unresolved V genes, and the rest is unexplained. That table furnishes V, J and clone size, whereas the DNA furnished D and trimming. The sample profile shows some 2 million clones; roughly 94% of them were found once. Roughly 1.2% of the sample is held by the ten biggest clonotypes.

Here is what the overall study found, with its caveats: Only blood was sampled, and tissue TCR repertoires likely differ from those in blood. Because the study included only a small number of donors, the genetic and exposure-history diversity represented was limited. Across a handful of donors, approximately 5% of naive CD4, approximately 4% of naive CD8, approximately 2.5% of memory CD4, and approximately 0.42% of memory CD8 clonotypes were shared. Rarefaction of sorted-subset datasets indicated incomplete sequencing despite the large sequencing depth. Pairwise subsampling indicated that sequencing depth was expected to affect the degree of clonotype sharing among donors. Clonotypes shared by all four sorted-subset donors showed higher generation probabilities than non-shared clonotypes. Naive subsets generally had larger estimated clonotype richness than memory subsets.

This chain joins TRBV7-6 to TRBJ2-2; TRBD2 is a possible D gene, resting on 5 matching bases. The specimen was naive CD8+ T cells sorted from blood. What the cell subset or site label conveys for this sample: CD45RA+CCR7+. The TCR sequence derives from a man aged 18 to 29 in good health. CDR3 sequence: CASSLNRDRLGGELFF. The DNA sequence is TGTGCCAGCAGCTTAAATCGGGATCGACTGGGCGGGGAGCTGTTTTTT.